The TCR beta chain described here comes from a study of CD8 T cells in ankylosing spondylitis. TCRdb reprocessed the 5' RACE reads with MiXCR, giving one entry per CDR3 protein. The profile shows more than 150,000 distinct CDR3 sequences, about 9.9% of them singletons. Findings and caveats of the study: A CD8+ phenotype characterized the disease-linked clones, which were relatively rare in peripheral blood.

This clonotype was seen ten or more times. Its antigen is unidentified. The germline V and J ends were trimmed by 2 bases and 3 bases, with 11 bases remaining between them. This CDR3 has 15 residues. The germline V gene encodes CDR1 MNHEY and CDR2 SMNVEV (reference sequence). The sample was blood, either unsorted or a sorted T cell fraction (not recorded which). This chain links TRBV27 with TRBJ1-5, with TRBD1 as a possible D gene (5 bases). The receptor's source is a male donor with ankylosing spondylitis or in good health (not recorded which). The DNA of the CDR3 is TGTGCCAGCAGTTTAAATTGGGGGTCCAATCAGCCCCAGCATTTT. Translation gives CASSLNWGSNQPQHF.